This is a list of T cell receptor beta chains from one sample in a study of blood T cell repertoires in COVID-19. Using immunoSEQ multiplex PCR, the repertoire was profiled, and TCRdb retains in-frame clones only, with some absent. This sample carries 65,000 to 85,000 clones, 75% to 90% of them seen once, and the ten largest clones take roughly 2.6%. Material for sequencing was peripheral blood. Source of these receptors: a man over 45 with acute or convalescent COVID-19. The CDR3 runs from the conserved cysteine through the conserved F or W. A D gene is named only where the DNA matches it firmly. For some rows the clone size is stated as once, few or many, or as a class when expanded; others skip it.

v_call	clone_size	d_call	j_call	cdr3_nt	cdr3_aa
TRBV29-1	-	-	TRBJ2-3	TGCAGCGTTTTCCTAATAGGGGCAGATACGCAGTATTTT	CSVFLIGADTQYF
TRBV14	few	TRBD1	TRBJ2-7	TGTGCCAGCAGCCCCTTGGGACAGGGTTGGTCCGAGCAGTACTTC	CASSPLGQGWSEQYF
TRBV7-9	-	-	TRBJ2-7	TGTGCCAGCCGCTCGCTAGAGGCCTACGAGCAGTACTTC	CASRSLEAYEQYF
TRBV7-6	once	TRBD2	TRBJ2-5	TGTGCCAGCAGCTTAGGAAGTGGTGCGGGAGGGAGGAGCGGCCAGTACTTC	CASSLGSGAGGRSGQYF
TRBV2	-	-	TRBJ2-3	TGTGCCAGCAGTGACGAGGGAGTGCGCACAGATACGCAGTATTTT	CASSDEGVRTDTQYF
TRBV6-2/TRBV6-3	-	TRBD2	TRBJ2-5	TGTGCCAGCAGTCAACTAGCGGGAGCGAGTGAGACCCAGTACTTC	CASSQLAGASETQYF
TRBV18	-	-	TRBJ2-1	TGTGCCAGCTCACAAAATGAGCGGGACACCATCTACAATGAGCAGTTCTTC	CASSQNERDTIYNEQFF
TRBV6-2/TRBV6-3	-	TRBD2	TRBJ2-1	TGTGCCAGCAGTTACTTGGGGACTAGCGTTTACAATGAGCAGTTCTTC	CASSYLGTSVYNEQFF
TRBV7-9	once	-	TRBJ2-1	TGTGCCAGCAGCAAACCCGGGGCCGGGAGTATTCGTTATGAGCAGTTCTTC	CASSKPGAGSIRYEQFF
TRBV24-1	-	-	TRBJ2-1	TGTGCCACCAGTCCCTTTGGGGGGAATGAGCAGTTCTTC	CATSPFGGNEQFF
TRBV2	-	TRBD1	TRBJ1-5	TGTGCCAGCAGTGAATGGGACAGGGGAGGCAATCAGCCCCAGCATTTT	CASSEWDRGGNQPQHF
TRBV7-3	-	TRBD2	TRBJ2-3	TGTGCCAGCAGCTCAGCTAGCGGCCCCACAGATACGCAGTATTTT	CASSSASGPTDTQYF
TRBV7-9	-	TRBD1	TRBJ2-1	TGTGCCAGCAGCAGGGACAGGGATTACCCCAATGAGCAGTTCTTC	CASSRDRDYPNEQFF
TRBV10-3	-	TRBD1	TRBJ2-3	TGTGCCACCCACTTGACAGGGCTCGGCACAGATACGCAGTATTTT	CATHLTGLGTDTQYF
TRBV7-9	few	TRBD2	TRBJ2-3	TGTGCCAGCTCTTCGGGACTAGCGGAGACAGATACGCAGTATTTT	CASSSGLAETDTQYF
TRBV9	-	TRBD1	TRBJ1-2	TGTGCCAGCACCTCGGGACAGCTTACTACTAACTATGGCTACACCTTC	CASTSGQLTTNYGYTF